This T cell receptor (beta chain) originates from a study of shared clonotypes between healthy human individuals (dated by TCRdb to about 2020). Background on the whole study: A few men and two women, aged 18 to 49 years, made up the cohort. Each donor's leukapheresis produced roughly between about 0.85 and 10 billion PBMCs. Different laboratories and diverse techniques were used to prepare libraries and sequence TCR repertoires, to increase sequencing depth and limit assay-specific biases. To estimate repertoire size and how much clonotypes are shared between individuals, the study performed deep sequencing of blood TCR repertoires from roughly five healthy adults. For each donor, CD4 naive and CD4 memory were each given three plates, CD8 naive was given two plates, and CD8 memory was given one plate. Study-wide conclusions, independent of this receptor: Because the study included only a small number of donors, the genetic and exposure-history diversity represented was limited. Based on pairwise subsampling, the degree of clonotype sharing among donors was expected to be affected by sequencing depth. Rarefaction of sorted-subset datasets indicated incomplete sequencing despite the large sequencing depth. Naive subsets generally had larger estimated clonotype richness than memory subsets did. Compared with non-shared clonotypes, clonotypes shared by all four sorted-subset donors had higher generation probabilities. Only blood was sampled, and tissue TCR repertoires likely differ from those in blood. Sharing across several donors was observed for 4.5% to 6.5% of naive CD4, around 3.5% of naive CD8, 2% to 2.5% of memory CD4, and roughly 0.43% of memory CD8 clonotypes.

The donors were healthy, HIV-negative adults with no recently reported acute infections or vaccinations. Every donor was a Caucasian adult living in Nashville, Tennessee, USA. Magnetic negative selection was used to enrich CD4+ T cells, after which naive cells were positively selected on CD45RA and the negative fraction became the memory subset. Blood was obtained by leukapheresis, after which PBMCs were separated by Ficoll-Histopaque density gradient centrifugation and cryopreserved in liquid nitrogen vapor phase. Analytical flow cytometry was used to check the purity and quantity of every magnetically sorted T cell population. Genomic DNA was isolated from every sorted fraction and measured by UV absorbance on a Nanodrop 2000c. Using the deep immunoSEQ assay, multiplex PCR amplified TCR CDR3 regions from genomic DNA. Extracted genomic DNA from each cell subset was distributed evenly across all wells of several immunoSEQ 96-well plates, and each plate was treated as a replicate. For sorted subsets, 150 to 250 ng genomic DNA, equal to about 30,000 T cell genomes, was loaded into each replicate PCR. The purified libraries were quantified using a Qubit 3.0 fluorometer, sized with a Bioanalyzer 2100, and then quantified again using the KAPA Library Quantification kit. A separate single-read 150-cycle Illumina NextSeq 550 flow cell was used to sequence each immunoSEQ 96-well plate. In the authors' own workflow: Because only junctional sequences without quality scores were contained in the immunoSEQ output, filtering matching that applied to full-length reads could not be performed. Sequences were annotated with PyIR, a Python wrapper for IgBLAST v1.9, and V/J genes and CDR3 were assigned using IMGT germline references. Reads with weak V/J assignments (E-value above 1e-6), missing CDR3, stop codons, out-of-frame junctions, or ambiguous translated residues were removed. V3J clonotypes were defined by identical inferred V gene, J gene, and CDR3 amino acid sequence. Percentage overlap between repertoires was computed as shared unique clonotypes divided by the size of the smaller repertoire. RTK rarefaction, the Chao1 estimator, and Recon v2.1 estimates of unobserved clonotypes were used to assess repertoire richness. OLGA was used to compute generation probabilities for all TCRbeta clonotypes that the gDNA method yielded from several donors. TCRdb took over this immuneACCESS table, retaining in-frame rearrangements with V and J assigned. Such tables are incomplete; in checked studies, under half of the missing clones stem from an unresolved V gene, and the remainder is unexplained. The D gene and trimming were derived from the DNA, and the V and J assignments and clone size from that table. Recorded for this sample are some 2.4 million clones; 80% to 95% of them occurred a single time. The ten biggest clones cover about 0.39% of the sample.

As regards this clone: Its antigen has not been determined. Base qualities are missing; no much larger clone stands one base away.

Trimming removed 3 bases from V and 0 bases from J; the gene matches leave 2 bases unexplained. The germline V gene encodes CDR1 MDHEN and CDR2 SYDVKM. Its CDR3 holds 15 amino acids, cysteine through phenylalanine. The read is trimmed to its CDR3 DNA, 45 bases read in frame from base 1. The sequence was collected from a man aged 18 to 30 in good health. Some clones in this sample may be carry-over from other donors' samples. Recombination connected TRBV28 to TRBJ2-7; 10 bases in between match TRBD2. Sequencing was performed on naive CD4+ T cells from PBMCs. The cell subset or site label on this specimen signifies: CD45RA+ positively selected. This receptor has the CDR3 CASSFTSGASYEQYF. The DNA sequence is given as TGTGCCAGCAGTTTTACTAGCGGGGCCTCCTACGAGCAGTACTTC.